A selection of T cell receptor beta chains follows, all from one sample in a study of T cells after yellow fever vaccination. TCRdb passed the 5' RACE reads through MiXCR, listing each CDR3 protein once. The table records 250,000 to 300,000 distinct CDR3 sequences, roughly 9% of them present only once. The sample was CD4+ T cells sorted from PBMCs, taken 5 days after the yellow fever booster vaccination. Receptors were obtained from a man younger than 35 who received the YFV17D yellow fever vaccine. The CDR3 runs from the conserved cysteine through the conserved F or W. A D gene is named only where the DNA matches it firmly. Not every row has a clone size; where given, it reads once, few, many or a size class.

>-|TRBV5-4|TRBJ2-1|TRBD2
TGTGCCAGCAGCTTGTTCGGGACTAGCGGATACAATGAGCAGTTCTTC
CASSLFGTSGYNEQFF
>-|TRBV4-3|TRBJ2-1|-
TGCGCCAGCAGCCAGTGGCCGAATGAGCAGTTCTTC
CASSQWPNEQFF
>-|TRBV7-2|TRBJ2-2|-
TGTGCCAGCACCTTCGGCACCGGGGAGCTGTTTTTT
CASTFGTGELFF
>-|TRBV3-1|TRBJ2-1|TRBD2
TGTGCCAGCAGCCAGTGGCGAGGAGCGGGGGCCGCACTCTTC
CASSQWRGAGAALF
>-|TRBV28|TRBJ2-2|TRBD1
TGTGCCAGCAGACAGGGGGCATTTACCGGGGAGCTGTTTTTT
CASRQGAFTGELFF
>few|TRBV19|TRBJ1-5|-
TGTGCCAGTAGTTCCTACAGGGAACAGCCCCAGCATTTT
CASSSYREQPQHF
>few|TRBV12-3/TRBV12-4|TRBJ2-3|-
TGTGCCAGCAGTTTGTCCCCCGCGGGAGATACGCAGTATTTT
CASSLSPAGDTQYF
>few|TRBV27|TRBJ2-2|TRBD2
TGTGCCAGCAGTTTAATTGGGAGGGGAGGTTCCACCGGGGAGCTGTTTTTT
CASSLIGRGGSTGELFF
>few|TRBV27|TRBJ1-2|-
TGTGCCAGCAGTTTAGGCGGGGGTCGCTATGGCTACACCTTC
CASSLGGGRYGYTF
>few|TRBV7-3|TRBJ2-2|-
TGTGCCAGCAGCTTGGCTAAAGATTGGACCAACACCGGGGAGCTGTTTTTT
CASSLAKDWTNTGELFF
>many|TRBV7-2|TRBJ2-7|TRBD1
TGTGCCAGCAGTATCACCGGGACAGTCCTCTCCTACGAGCAGTACTTC
CASSITGTVLSYEQYF
>few|TRBV7-2|TRBJ1-4|TRBD1
TGTGCCAGCAGCTTAGGGACAGGGCACAATGAAAAACTGTTTTTT
CASSLGTGHNEKLFF
>-|TRBV3-1|TRBJ1-4|-
TGTGCCAGCAGCCAAGGGCAGGTACAAAAACTGTTTTTT
CASSQGQVQKLFF
>-|TRBV29-1|TRBJ1-4|-
TGCAGCGTTCGCTCAGGGTCGCACGGAAAACTGTTTTTT
CSVRSGSHGKLFF
>-|TRBV5-1|TRBJ2-6|-
TGCGCCAGCAGCCCCAGTGGGGCCTCTGGGGCCAACGTCCTGACTTTC
CASSPSGASGANVLTF
>few|TRBV7-9|TRBJ2-7|-
TGTGCCAGCAGCTTAGAGACCCGGAACTACGAGCAGTACTTC
CASSLETRNYEQYF
>many|TRBV11-2|TRBJ2-1|-
TGTGCCAGCAGCTTATCGGCCACCTACAATGAGCAGTTCTTC
CASSLSATYNEQFF
>many|TRBV4-3|TRBJ2-7|-
TGCGCCAGCAGCCAAGATCGCTCCTACGAGCAGTACTTC
CASSQDRSYEQYF
>-|TRBV2|TRBJ1-6|-
TGTGCCAGCAAGTGGGAATTGGGGAATTCACCCCTCCACTTT
CASKWELGNSPLHF
>many|TRBV6-2/TRBV6-3|TRBJ2-1|-
TGTGCCAGCAGTTACTCCAGGGCAAAGGAGCAGTTCTTC
CASSYSRAKEQFF
>many|TRBV7-8|TRBJ2-6|TRBD1
TGTGCCAGCATCCCGGGACAGGCTCAATCTGGGGCCAACGTCCTGACTTTC
CASIPGQAQSGANVLTF
>few|TRBV3-1|TRBJ2-1|-
TGTGCCAGCAGCCGGGTGGCCCAGGGGGGGGAATACAATGAGCAGTTCTTC
CASSRVAQGGEYNEQFF
>-|TRBV18|TRBJ2-3|TRBD2
TGTGCCAGCTCACCACCGTCAGAGCGGGGAGATACGCAGTATTTT
CASSPPSERGDTQYF
>few|TRBV27|TRBJ2-5|TRBD2
TGTGCCAGCAGTGGCGGGGGGCTTTATCGAGAGACCCAGTACTTC
CASSGGGLYRETQYF
>many|TRBV29-1|TRBJ1-2|TRBD1
TGCAGCTTGGGGACAGACTATGGCTACACCTTC
CSLGTDYGYTF
>few|TRBV5-1|TRBJ2-1|TRBD1
TGCGCCAGCAGCTTAACTACAGGGGCCTACAATGAGCAGTTCTTC
CASSLTTGAYNEQFF
>few|TRBV5-1|TRBJ2-7|-
TGCGCCAGCAGCTTGACCGTCGGTTCCTACGAGCAGTACTTC
CASSLTVGSYEQYF
>many|TRBV7-9|TRBJ2-7|-
TGTGCCAGCAGCTTAGGGGCTAGCGTCACCTACGAGCAGTACTTC
CASSLGASVTYEQYF
>-|TRBV5-1|TRBJ1-4|-
TGCGCCAGCAGCCAAGCTCTACGTGGCGAAAAACTGTTTTTT
CASSQALRGEKLFF
>many|TRBV6-5|TRBJ2-1|TRBD1
TGTGCCAGCAGTTACGAGACAGGGTTCTACAATGAGCAGTTCTTC
CASSYETGFYNEQFF
>few|TRBV7-9|TRBJ1-1|TRBD1
TGTGCCAGTTTTGGACAGGGCACTGAAGCTTTCTTT
CASFGQGTEAFF
>many|TRBV10-3|TRBJ2-5|-
TGTGCCATCAGTGACAGGGTGTACCAAGAGACCCAGTACTTC
CAISDRVYQETQYF
>few|TRBV4-2|TRBJ1-3|-
TGTGCCAGCAGCCAGGGACGAGGAAACACCATATATTTT
CASSQGRGNTIYF
>-|TRBV12-3/TRBV12-4|TRBJ1-5|TRBD1
TGTGCCAGCACCCGGGACAGGGACGCGGTGCAGCCCCAGCATTTT
CASTRDRDAVQPQHF
>few|TRBV9|TRBJ2-3|-
TGTGCCAGCAGCGTAGGTGGAGGTCATACGACAGATACGCAGTATTTT
CASSVGGGHTTDTQYF
>few|TRBV9|TRBJ1-4|-
TGTGCCAGCAGCGTAGGGGCCCTGGACGGAAATCGGCTGTTTTTT
CASSVGALDGNRLFF
>few|TRBV12-3/TRBV12-4|TRBJ1-4|TRBD1
TGTGCCAGCAGTTTGGGACAGGGCGCCTCTTTCGAAAAACTGTTTTTT
CASSLGQGASFEKLFF
>-|TRBV7-9|TRBJ1-4|TRBD1
TGTGCCAGCAGCTCCGGGACAGGGAGCCTATGGGAAAAACTGTTTTTT
CASSSGTGSLWEKLFF
>-|TRBV6-1|TRBJ2-3|TRBD1
TGTGCCAGCAACCAAGGACAGGGAAGCACAGATACGCAGTATTTT
CASNQGQGSTDTQYF
>-|TRBV7-3|TRBJ2-1|TRBD1
TGTGCCAGCAGCTTACCGGGACAGGGACTGGATGAGCAGTTCTTC
CASSLPGQGLDEQFF
>few|TRBV4-1|TRBJ1-1|-
TGCGCCAGCAGCCAAGAGACACGTAACACTGAAGCTTTCTTT
CASSQETRNTEAFF
>many|TRBV12-3/TRBV12-4|TRBJ2-5|-
TGTGCCAGCAGTTTCGGGGTTAGGCTGGAGACCCAGTACTTC
CASSFGVRLETQYF
>-|TRBV2|TRBJ2-1|-
TGTGCCAGCTGCGGCGGGGGACACGGTGAGCAGTTCTTC
CASCGGGHGEQFF
>few|TRBV7-7|TRBJ2-1|-
TGTGCCAGCAGCTCCCCGAGGGCCCCCTACAATGAGCAGTTCTTC
CASSSPRAPYNEQFF
>few|TRBV28|TRBJ1-1|TRBD1
TGTGCCAGCAGCCTTCCGGACAGGCTGGGCACTGAAGCTTTCTTT
CASSLPDRLGTEAFF
>few|TRBV14|TRBJ2-1|-
TGTGCCAGCAGCCAAGATCGGATGAATGAGCAGTTCTTC
CASSQDRMNEQFF
>-|TRBV15|TRBJ2-7|TRBD1
TGTGCCACCAGCGGGGTCCGGGACAGTCGTTACGAGCAGTACTTC
CATSGVRDSRYEQYF
>-|TRBV6-2/TRBV6-3|TRBJ2-7|TRBD1
TGTGCCAGCAGTTACTCCGGGACAGGGACCTACGAGCAGTACTTC
CASSYSGTGTYEQYF
>-|TRBV7-9|TRBJ1-2|TRBD1
TGTGCCAGCACCCAAGGACAGGGAGCTAACTATGGCTACACCTTC
CASTQGQGANYGYTF
>few|TRBV3-1|TRBJ2-7|-
TGTGCCAGCAGCCGGTACGGGGGTCCAGGCTACGAGCAGTACTTC
CASSRYGGPGYEQYF
>-|TRBV5-1|TRBJ2-5|TRBD1
TGCGCCAGCAGCCGTGGGACAGGGAAAGAGACCCAGTACTTC
CASSRGTGKETQYF
>-|TRBV6-2/TRBV6-3|TRBJ1-1|-
TGTGCCAGCAGTACACCAGGGTTGGGCGCTGAAGCTTTCTTT
CASSTPGLGAEAFF
>few|TRBV3-1|TRBJ2-2|-
TGTGCCAGCAGCCAAGAAATCTGGGGCACCGGGGAGCTGTTTTTT
CASSQEIWGTGELFF
>-|TRBV5-1|TRBJ1-5|-
TGCGCCAGCAGCTTGGTATCAGGTATCAATCAGCCCCAGCATTTT
CASSLVSGINQPQHF
>-|TRBV20-1|TRBJ2-2|TRBD2
TGCAGTGCTATTAGCGGGGGGGTCACCGGGGAGCTGTTTTTT
CSAISGGVTGELFF
>-|TRBV5-1|TRBJ2-3|-
TGCGCCAGCAGCTACCGGACAGAGAGGTCAGATACGCAGTATTTT
CASSYRTERSDTQYF
>many|TRBV2|TRBJ2-5|TRBD1
TGTGCCAGCAGTGAAACAGGGGGACAAGAGACCCAGTACTTC
CASSETGGQETQYF
>few|TRBV10-2|TRBJ2-7|TRBD1
TGCGCCAGCAGTGAGTCGTGGACAGGGGGCTACGAGCAGTACTTC
CASSESWTGGYEQYF
>few|TRBV7-3|TRBJ1-2|-
TGTGCCAGCAGCTTGGACGAGGCCTATGGCTACACCTTC
CASSLDEAYGYTF